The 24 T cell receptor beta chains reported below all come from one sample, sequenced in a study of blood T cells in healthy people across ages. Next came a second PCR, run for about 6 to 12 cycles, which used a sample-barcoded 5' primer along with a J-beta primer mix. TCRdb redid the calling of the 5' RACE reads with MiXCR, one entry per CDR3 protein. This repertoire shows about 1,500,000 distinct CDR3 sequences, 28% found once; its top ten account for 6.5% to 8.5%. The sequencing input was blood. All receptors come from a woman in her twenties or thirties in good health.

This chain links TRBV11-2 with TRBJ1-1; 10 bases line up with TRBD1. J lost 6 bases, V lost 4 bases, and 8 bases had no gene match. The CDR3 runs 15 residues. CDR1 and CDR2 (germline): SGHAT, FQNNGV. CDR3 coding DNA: TGTGCCAGCAGCTCCGGGACAGGGGTTAATGCTGAAGCTTTCTTT. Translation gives CASSSGTGVNAEAFF.

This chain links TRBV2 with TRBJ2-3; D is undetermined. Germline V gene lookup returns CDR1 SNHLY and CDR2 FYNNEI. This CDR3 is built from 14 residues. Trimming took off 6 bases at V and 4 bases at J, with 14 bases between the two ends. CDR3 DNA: TGTGCCAGCAGGCCTTTAGGGTCGGCAGATACGCAGTATTTT. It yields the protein CASRPLGSADTQYF.

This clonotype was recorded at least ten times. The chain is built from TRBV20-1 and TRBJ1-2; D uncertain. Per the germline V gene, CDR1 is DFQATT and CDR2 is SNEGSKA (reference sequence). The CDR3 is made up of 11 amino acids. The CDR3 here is CSVRTDYGYTF. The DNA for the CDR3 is TGCAGCGTTCGGACGGACTATGGCTACACCTTC.

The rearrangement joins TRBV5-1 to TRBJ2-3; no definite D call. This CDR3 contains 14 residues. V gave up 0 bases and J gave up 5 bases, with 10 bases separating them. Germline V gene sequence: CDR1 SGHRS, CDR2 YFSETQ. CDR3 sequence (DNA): TGCGCCAGCAGCTTGGTGGCTCAGCAAGATACGCAGTATTTT. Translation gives CASSLVAQQDTQYF. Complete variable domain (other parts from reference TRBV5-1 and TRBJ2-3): KAGVTQTPRYLIKTRGQQVTLSCSPISGHRSVSWYQQTPGQGLQFLFEYFSETQRNKGNFPGRFSGRQFSNSRSEMNVSTLELGDSALYLCASSLVAQQDTQYFGPGTRLTVL.

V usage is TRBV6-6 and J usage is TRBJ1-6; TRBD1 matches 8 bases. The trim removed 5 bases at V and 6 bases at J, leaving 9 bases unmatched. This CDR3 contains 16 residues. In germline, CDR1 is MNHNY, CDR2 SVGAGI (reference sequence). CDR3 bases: TGTGCCAGCAGTCCCCGGACAGGGCCAGTTAATTCACCCCTCCACTTT. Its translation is CASSPRTGPVNSPLHF.

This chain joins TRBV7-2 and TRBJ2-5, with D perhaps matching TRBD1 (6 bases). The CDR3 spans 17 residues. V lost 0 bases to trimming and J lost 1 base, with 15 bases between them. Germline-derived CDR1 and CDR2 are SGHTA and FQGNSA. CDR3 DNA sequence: TGTGCCAGCAGCTTAGCGGTGGACAGCCTCCTCCAAGAGACCCAGTACTTC. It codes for CASSLAVDSLLQETQYF.

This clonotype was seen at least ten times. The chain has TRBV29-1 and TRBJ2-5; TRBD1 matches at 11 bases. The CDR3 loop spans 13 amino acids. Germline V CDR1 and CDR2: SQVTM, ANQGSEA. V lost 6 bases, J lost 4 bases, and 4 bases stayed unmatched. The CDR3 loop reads CSVPGTGGETQYF. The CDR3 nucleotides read TGCAGCGTCCCCGGGACAGGGGGAGAGACCCAGTACTTC. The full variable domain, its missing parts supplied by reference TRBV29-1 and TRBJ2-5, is SAVISQKPSRDICQRGTSLTIQCQVDSQVTMMFWYRQQPGQSLTLIATANQGSEATYESGFVIDKFPISRPNLTFSTLTVSNMSPEDSSIYLCSVPGTGGETQYFGPGTRLLVL.

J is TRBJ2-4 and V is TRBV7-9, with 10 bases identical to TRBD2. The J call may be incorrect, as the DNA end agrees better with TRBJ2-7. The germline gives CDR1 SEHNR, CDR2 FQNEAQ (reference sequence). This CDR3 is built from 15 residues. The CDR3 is CASSLNLAGVYEQYF. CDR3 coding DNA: TGTGCCAGCAGCTTAAACCTAGCGGGAGTATACGAGCAGTACTTC.

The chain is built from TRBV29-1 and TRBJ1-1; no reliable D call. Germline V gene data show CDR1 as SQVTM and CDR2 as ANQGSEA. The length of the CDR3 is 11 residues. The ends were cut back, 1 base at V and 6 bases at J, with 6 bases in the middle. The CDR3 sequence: CSVEVAAEAFF. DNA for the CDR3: TGCAGCGTTGAAGTTGCGGCTGAAGCTTTCTTT.

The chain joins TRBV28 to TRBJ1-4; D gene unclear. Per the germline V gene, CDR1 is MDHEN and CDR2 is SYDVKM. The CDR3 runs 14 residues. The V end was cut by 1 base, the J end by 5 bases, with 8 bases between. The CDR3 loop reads CASSLSTLNEKLFF. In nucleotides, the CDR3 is TGTGCCAGCAGTTTATCGACATTGAATGAAAAACTGTTTTTT.

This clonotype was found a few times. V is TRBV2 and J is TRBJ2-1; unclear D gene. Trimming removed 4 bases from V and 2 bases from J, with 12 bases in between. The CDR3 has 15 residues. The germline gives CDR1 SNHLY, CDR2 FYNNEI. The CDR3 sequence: CASSARLFPYNEQFF. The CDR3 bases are TGTGCCAGCAGTGCTAGGCTTTTCCCCTACAATGAGCAGTTCTTC.

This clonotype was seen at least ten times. CDR3 sequence: CASTAGSSYNEQFF. CDR3 bases: TGTGCCAGCACGGCGGGGAGCTCCTACAATGAGCAGTTCTTC. The V gene is TRBV28, the J gene TRBJ2-1, with a tentative D call TRBD2 (6 bases). The length of the CDR3 is 14 residues. Trimming took off 7 bases at V and 0 bases at J, with 10 bases between the two ends. The germline gives CDR1 MDHEN, CDR2 SYDVKM.

CDR3 in DNA: TGTGCCACCAGTGATGGAAGCAACCGGGACAGCAATCAGCCCCAGCATTTT. Protein: CATSDGSNRDSNQPQHF. The rearrangement links TRBV24-1 to TRBJ1-5, with a possible D match to TRBD1 (5 bases). The germline V gene has CDR1 KGHDR and CDR2 SFDVKD. This CDR3 comprises 17 residues. Trimming removed 3 bases from V and 1 base from J, with 15 bases in between.

CDR3 coding DNA: TGCGCCAGCAGCCAAGTAAGGCGGTACACAGATACGCAGTATTTT. Amino acids: CASSQVRRYTDTQYF. The V and J genes are TRBV4-3 and TRBJ2-3; D is ambiguous. Trimming shortened V by 1 base and J by 2 bases, and 10 bases separated the two germline ends. The V gene's germline CDR1 is LGHNA and CDR2 YSLEER. This CDR3 contains 15 residues.

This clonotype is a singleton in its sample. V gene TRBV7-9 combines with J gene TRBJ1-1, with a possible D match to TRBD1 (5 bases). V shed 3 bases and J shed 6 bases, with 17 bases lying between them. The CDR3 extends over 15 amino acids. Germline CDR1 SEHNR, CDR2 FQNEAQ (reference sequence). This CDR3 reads CASSFGGTRDAEAFF. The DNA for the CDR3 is TGTGCCAGCAGCTTCGGGGGTACCCGGGACGCTGAAGCTTTCTTT.

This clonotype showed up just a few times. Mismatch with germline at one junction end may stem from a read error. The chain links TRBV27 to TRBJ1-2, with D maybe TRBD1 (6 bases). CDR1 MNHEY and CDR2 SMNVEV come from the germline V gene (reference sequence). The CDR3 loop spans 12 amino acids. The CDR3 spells CASRDSNCGYTF. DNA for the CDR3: TGTGCCAGCAGGGACAGTAACTGTGGCTACACCTTC.

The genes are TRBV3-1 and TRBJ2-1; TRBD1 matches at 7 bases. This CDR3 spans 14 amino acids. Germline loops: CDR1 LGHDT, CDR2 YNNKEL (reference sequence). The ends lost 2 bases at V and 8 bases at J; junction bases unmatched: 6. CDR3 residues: CASSQQRGGHEQFF. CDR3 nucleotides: TGTGCCAGCAGCCAACAACGAGGGGGCCATGAGCAGTTCTTC.

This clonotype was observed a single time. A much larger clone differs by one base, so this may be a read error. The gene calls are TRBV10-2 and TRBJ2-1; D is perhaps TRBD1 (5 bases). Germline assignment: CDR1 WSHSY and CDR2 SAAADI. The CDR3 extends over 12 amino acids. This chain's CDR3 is CASSALQDERFF. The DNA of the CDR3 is TGCGCCAGCAGTGCGCTACAGGATGAGCGGTTCTTC.

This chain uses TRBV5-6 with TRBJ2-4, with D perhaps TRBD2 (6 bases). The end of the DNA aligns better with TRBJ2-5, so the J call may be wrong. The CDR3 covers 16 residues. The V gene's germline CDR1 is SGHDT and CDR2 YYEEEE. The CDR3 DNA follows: TGTGCCAGCAGCTCGGTACGGGGGTCGGGGGAGGAGACCCAGTACTTC. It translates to CASSSVRGSGEETQYF.

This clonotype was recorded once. In DNA form, the CDR3 reads TGTGCCAGCGCGGTTGGGTCGACATACCCGAACACTGAAGCTTTCTTT. This gives the protein CASAVGSTYPNTEAFF. The chain is built from TRBV7-2 and TRBJ1-1; D unresolved. CDR3 length: 16 residues. CDR1 SGHTA and CDR2 FQGNSA come from the germline V gene. V lost 8 bases and J 1 base, leaving 20 bases between the germline ends. Based on the CDR3 plus reference TRBV7-2 and TRBJ1-1, the full variable domain is GAGVSQSPSNKVTEKGKDVELRCDPISGHTALYWYRQSLGQGLEFLIYFQGNSAPDKSGLPSDRFSAERTGGSVSTLTIQRTQQEDSAVYLCASAVGSTYPNTEAFFGQGTRLTVV.

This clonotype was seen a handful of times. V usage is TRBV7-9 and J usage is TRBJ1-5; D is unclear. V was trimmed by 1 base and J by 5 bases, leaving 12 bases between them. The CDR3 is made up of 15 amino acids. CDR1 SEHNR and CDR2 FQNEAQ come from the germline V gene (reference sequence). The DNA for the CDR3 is TGTGCCAGCAGCTTAGGCGTCAACGGACATCAGCCCCAGCATTTT. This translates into CASSLGVNGHQPQHF.

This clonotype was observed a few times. CDR3 amino acids: CSAAGVPGYEQYF. CDR3 coding DNA: TGCAGTGCGGCGGGAGTGCCGGGCTACGAGCAGTACTTC. V usage is TRBV20-1 and J usage is TRBJ2-7; TRBD2 aligns across 7 bases. V shed 6 bases and J 3 bases; nucleotides not matched to a gene: 8. Germline CDR1 and CDR2: DFQATT and SNEGSKA (reference sequence). The CDR3 runs 13 residues.

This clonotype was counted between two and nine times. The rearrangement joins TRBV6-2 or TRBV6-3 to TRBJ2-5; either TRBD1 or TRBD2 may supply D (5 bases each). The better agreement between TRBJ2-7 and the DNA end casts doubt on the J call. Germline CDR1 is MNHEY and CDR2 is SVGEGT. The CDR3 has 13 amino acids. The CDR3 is CASSWGISNEQYF. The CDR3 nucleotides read TGTGCCAGCAGTTGGGGGATTAGCAACGAGCAGTACTTC.

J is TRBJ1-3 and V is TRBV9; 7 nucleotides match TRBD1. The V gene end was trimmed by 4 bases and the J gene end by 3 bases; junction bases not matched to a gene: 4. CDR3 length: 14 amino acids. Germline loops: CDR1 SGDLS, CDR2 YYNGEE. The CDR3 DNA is TGTGCCAGCAGCCAAACAGGGGTTGGAAACACCATATATTTT. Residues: CASSQTGVGNTIYF.